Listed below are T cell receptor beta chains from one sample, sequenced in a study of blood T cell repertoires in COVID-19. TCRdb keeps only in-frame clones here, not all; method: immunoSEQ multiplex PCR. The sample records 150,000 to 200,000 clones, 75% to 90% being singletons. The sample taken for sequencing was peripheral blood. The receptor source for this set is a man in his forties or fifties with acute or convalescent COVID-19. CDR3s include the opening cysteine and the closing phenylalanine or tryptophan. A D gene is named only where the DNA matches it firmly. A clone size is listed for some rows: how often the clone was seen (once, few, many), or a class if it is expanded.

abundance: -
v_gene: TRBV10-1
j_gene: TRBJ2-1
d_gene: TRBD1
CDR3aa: CASSFGTGLDNEQFF
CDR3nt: TGCGCCAGCAGCTTCGGGACAGGGCTAGACAATGAGCAGTTCTTC

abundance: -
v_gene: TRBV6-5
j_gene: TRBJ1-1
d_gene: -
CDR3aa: CASSYKARVNTEAFF
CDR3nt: TGTGCCAGCAGTTACAAAGCCAGGGTGAACACTGAAGCTTTCTTT

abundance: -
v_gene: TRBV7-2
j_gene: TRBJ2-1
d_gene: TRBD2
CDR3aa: CASSLFGLAGGFNEQFF
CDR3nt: TGTGCCAGCAGCTTATTTGGACTAGCGGGGGGGTTCAATGAGCAGTTCTTC

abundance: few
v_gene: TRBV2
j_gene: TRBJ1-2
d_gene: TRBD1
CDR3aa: CASSVLKDRGAGGYTF
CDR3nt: TGTGCCAGCAGTGTTTTGAAGGACAGGGGAGCTGGTGGCTACACCTTC

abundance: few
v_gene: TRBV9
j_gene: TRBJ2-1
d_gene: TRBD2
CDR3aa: CASSAGGYNEQFF
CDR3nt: TGTGCCAGCAGCGCCGGGGGGTACAATGAGCAGTTCTTC

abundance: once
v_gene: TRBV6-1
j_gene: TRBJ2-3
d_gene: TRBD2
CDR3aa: CASSEVGLAGGRLTDTQYF
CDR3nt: TGTGCCAGCAGTGAAGTCGGGTTGGCGGGGGGGCGTCTCACAGATACGCAGTATTTT

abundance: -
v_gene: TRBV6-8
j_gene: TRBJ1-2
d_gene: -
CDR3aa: CASSYRWVRGCGYTF
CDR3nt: TGTGCCAGCAGTTACAGGTGGGTCCGGGGGTGCGGCTACACCTTC

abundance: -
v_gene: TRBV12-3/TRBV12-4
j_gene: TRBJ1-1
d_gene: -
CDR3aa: CASSLTDNTEAFF
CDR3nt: TGTGCCAGCAGCCTTACAGATAACACTGAAGCTTTCTTT

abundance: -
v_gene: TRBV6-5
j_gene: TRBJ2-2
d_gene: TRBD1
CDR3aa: CASSHGTATGELFF
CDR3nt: TGTGCCAGCAGTCACGGGACAGCCACCGGGGAGCTGTTTTTT

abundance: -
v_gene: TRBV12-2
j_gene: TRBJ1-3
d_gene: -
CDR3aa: CASRPNATGGHSGNTIYF
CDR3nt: TGTGCAAGTCGCCCCAACGCGACAGGGGGGCACTCTGGAAACACCATATATTTT

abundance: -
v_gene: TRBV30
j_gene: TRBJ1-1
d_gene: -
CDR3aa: CAWITKAVPRRSEAFF
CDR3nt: TGTGCCTGGATTACAAAGGCAGTCCCCCGGCGGAGTGAAGCTTTCTTT

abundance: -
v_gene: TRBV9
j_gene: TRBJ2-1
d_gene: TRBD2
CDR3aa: CASSVVSGGANEQFF
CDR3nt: TGTGCCAGCAGCGTAGTTAGCGGGGGGGCTAATGAGCAGTTCTTC

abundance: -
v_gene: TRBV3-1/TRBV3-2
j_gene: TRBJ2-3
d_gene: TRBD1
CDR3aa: CASSPPGQTSTDTQYF
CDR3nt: TGTGCCAGCAGCCCTCCGGGACAGACATCCACAGATACGCAGTATTTT

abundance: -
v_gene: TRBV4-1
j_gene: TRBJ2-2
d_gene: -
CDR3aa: CASSQVGGSGPGELFF
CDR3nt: TGCGCCAGCAGCCAAGTCGGTGGGTCAGGGCCCGGGGAGCTGTTTTTT

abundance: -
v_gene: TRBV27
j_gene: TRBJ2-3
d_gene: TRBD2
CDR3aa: CASSFRGMRGGITDTQYF
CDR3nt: TGTGCCAGCAGTTTCCGGGGTATGCGGGGGGGCATCACAGATACGCAGTATTTT

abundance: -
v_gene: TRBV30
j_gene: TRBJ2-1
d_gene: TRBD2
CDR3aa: CAWEQGLAGTNEQFF
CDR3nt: TGTGCCTGGGAACAGGGACTAGCGGGTACCAATGAGCAGTTCTTC

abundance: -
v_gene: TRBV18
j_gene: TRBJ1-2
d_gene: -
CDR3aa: CASSPSQGAGVGYTF
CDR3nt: TGTGCCAGCTCACCATCACAGGGCGCGGGGGTAGGCTACACCTTC

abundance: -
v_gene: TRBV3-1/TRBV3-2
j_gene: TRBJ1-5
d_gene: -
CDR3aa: CASSFGHGNQPQHF
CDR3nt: TGTGCCAGCAGCTTCGGACATGGCAATCAGCCCCAGCATTTT

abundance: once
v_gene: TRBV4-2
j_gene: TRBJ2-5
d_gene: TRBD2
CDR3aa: CASSQDPLKPGLGGETQYF
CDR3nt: TGTGCCAGCAGCCAAGATCCCCTAAAACCGGGACTAGGAGGAGAGACCCAGTACTTC

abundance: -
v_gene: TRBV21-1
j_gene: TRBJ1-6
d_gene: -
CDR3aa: CASSKGRTGGHSPLHF
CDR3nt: TGTGCCAGCAGCAAAGGGAGGACAGGGGGACATTCACCCCTCCACTTT

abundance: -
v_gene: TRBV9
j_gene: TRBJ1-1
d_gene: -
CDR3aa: CASSAGAPMGTEAFF
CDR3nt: TGTGCCAGCAGCGCTGGGGCCCCTATGGGCACTGAAGCTTTCTTT

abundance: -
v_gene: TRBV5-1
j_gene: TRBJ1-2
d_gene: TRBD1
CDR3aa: CASSFGTGLYGYTF
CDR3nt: TGCGCCAGCAGCTTCGGGACAGGGCTCTATGGCTACACCTTC

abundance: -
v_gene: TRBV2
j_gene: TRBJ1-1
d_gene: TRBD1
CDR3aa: CASSLDRGYTEAFF
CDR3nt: TGTGCCAGCAGTCTTGACAGGGGCTACACTGAAGCTTTCTTT

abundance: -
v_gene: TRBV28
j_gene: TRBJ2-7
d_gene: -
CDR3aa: CASSLQAGAGSIYEQYF
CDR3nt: TGTGCCAGCAGTTTACAGGCCGGGGCGGGGTCTATTTACGAGCAGTACTTC

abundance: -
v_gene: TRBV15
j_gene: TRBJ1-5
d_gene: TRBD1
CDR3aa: CATSRATGDLSNQPQHF
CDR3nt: TGTGCCACCAGCAGGGCAACAGGGGATTTAAGCAATCAGCCCCAGCATTTT

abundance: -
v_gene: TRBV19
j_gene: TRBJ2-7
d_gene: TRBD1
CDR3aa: CASSHLDRVGEQYF
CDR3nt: TGTGCCAGTAGTCACCTAGACAGGGTGGGGGAACAGTACTTC

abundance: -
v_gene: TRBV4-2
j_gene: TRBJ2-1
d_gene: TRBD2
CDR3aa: CASSPGGLANEQFF
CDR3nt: TGTGCCAGCAGCCCTGGTGGACTAGCCAATGAGCAGTTCTTC

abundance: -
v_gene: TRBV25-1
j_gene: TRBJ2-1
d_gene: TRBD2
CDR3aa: CTTSGGNEQFF
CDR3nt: TGCACCACTAGCGGGGGTAATGAGCAGTTCTTC

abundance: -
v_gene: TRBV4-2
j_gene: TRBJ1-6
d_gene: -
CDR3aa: CASSQDVREDSPLHF
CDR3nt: TGTGCCAGCAGCCAAGATGTACGGGAAGATTCACCCCTCCACTTT

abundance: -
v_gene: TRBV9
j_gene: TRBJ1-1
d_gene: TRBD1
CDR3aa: CASSIQGDTEAFF
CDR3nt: TGTGCCAGCAGTATACAGGGGGACACTGAAGCTTTCTTT

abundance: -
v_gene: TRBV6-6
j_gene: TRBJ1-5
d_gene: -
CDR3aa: CASSTRVFSNQPQHF
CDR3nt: TGTGCCAGCAGCACCAGGGTATTCAGCAATCAGCCCCAGCATTTT

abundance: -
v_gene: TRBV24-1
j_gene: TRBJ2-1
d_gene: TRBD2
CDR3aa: CATSGERGAGDEQFF
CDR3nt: TGTGCCACCAGTGGAGAGCGGGGGGCTGGAGATGAGCAGTTCTTC

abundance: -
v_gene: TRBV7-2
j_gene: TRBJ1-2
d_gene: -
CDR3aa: CASSSDRTNYGYTF
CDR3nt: TGTGCCAGCAGCTCCGATAGGACAAACTATGGCTACACCTTC

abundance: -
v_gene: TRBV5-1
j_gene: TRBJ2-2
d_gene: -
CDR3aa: CASKLGNTGELFF
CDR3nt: TGCGCCAGCAAGCTAGGAAACACCGGGGAGCTGTTTTTT

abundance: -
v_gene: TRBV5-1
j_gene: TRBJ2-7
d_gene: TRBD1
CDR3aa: CASSLHPTLGQGPKRRYF
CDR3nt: TGCGCCAGCAGCTTGCATCCAACCCTTGGACAGGGGCCTAAACGGCGGTACTTC

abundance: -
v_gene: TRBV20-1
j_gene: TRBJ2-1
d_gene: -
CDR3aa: CSASDGADNEQFF
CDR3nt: TGCAGTGCTAGTGACGGAGCAGACAATGAGCAGTTCTTC

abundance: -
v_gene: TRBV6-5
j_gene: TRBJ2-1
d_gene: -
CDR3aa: CASSMGHVSYNEQFF
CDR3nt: TGTGCCAGCAGCATGGGACATGTCTCCTACAATGAGCAGTTCTTC

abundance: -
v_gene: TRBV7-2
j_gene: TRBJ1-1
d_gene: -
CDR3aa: CASSLPGRTEAFF
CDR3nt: TGTGCCAGCAGCTTACCAGGGAGGACTGAAGCTTTCTTT

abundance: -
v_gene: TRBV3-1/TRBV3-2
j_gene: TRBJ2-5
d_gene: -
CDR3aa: CASSQGASQETQYF
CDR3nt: TGTGCCAGCAGCCAAGGGGCTTCCCAAGAGACCCAGTACTTC

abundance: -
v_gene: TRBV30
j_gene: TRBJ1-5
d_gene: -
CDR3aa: CAGGRGFVGNQPQHF
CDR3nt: TGTGCCGGGGGAAGGGGCTTCGTTGGCAATCAGCCCCAGCATTTT

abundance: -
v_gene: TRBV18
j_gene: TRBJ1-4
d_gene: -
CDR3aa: CASSDDSKSNEKLFF
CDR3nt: TGTGCCAGCTCAGACGACTCTAAATCTAATGAAAAACTGTTTTTT